This TCR beta chain was documented in a study of cytomegalovirus exposure and HLA in healthy donors. PCR employed 60 Vbeta and 13 Jbeta primers. The repertoire was sequenced with immunoSEQ multiplex PCR; TCRdb's copy has only in-frame clones and lacks some. The sample holds some 180,000 clones, about 80% seen once. The material sequenced was PBMCs. The sequence was obtained from a man between 35 and 55 years old in good health and CMV-seronegative.

The CDR3 reads CASSQEERVRAYEQYF. CDR3 nucleotide sequence: TGCGCCAGCAGCCAAGAGGAGAGGGTGAGGGCCTACGAGCAGTACTTC. The chain couples TRBV4-3 to TRBJ2-7, with TRBD2 as a possible D gene (5 bases). Germline-derived CDR1 and CDR2 are LGHNA and YSLEER. V lost 0 bases and J 2 bases, leaving 14 bases between the germline ends. The CDR3 has 16 amino acids.